The 28 T cell receptor beta chains below come from one sample, sequenced in a study of T cell responses to AZD1222 COVID-19 vaccine. The repertoire was sequenced with immunoSEQ multiplex PCR; TCRdb's copy has only in-frame clones and lacks some. The repertoire consists of around 180,000 clones, with roughly 91% occurring once and the leading ten covering more than 25%. This specimen was peripheral blood, taken 28 days after the second AZD1222 dose. Receptors were obtained from an adult who received the AZD1222 COVID-19 vaccine.

The chain carries TRBV18 and TRBJ2-7; 8 positions match TRBD1. Germline-derived CDR1 and CDR2 are KGHSH and LQKENI. V trimming: 2 bases; J trimming: 5 bases; junction bases outside the gene matches: 8. The CDR3 totals 15 residues. The CDR3 nucleotides are TGTGCCAGCTCACCAGAGATGACAGGGGTAAACGAGCAGTACTTC. Translated: CASSPEMTGVNEQYF. Full variable domain (remainder filled in from reference TRBV18 and TRBJ2-7): NAGVMQNPRHLVRRRGQEARLRCSPMKGHSHVYWYRQLPEEGLKFMVYLQKENIIDESGMPKERFSAEFPKEGPSILRIQQVVRGDSAAYFCASSPEMTGVNEQYFGPGTRLTVT.

The chain joins TRBV7-2 to TRBJ2-1; the D is unclear. CDR1 SGHTA and CDR2 FQGNSA come from the germline V gene. V lost 4 bases to trimming and J lost 9 bases, with 10 bases between them. This CDR3 has 12 residues. In nucleotides, the CDR3 is TGTGCCAGCAGCTCCTATTATGGTGAGCAGTTCTTC. This encodes CASSSYYGEQFF.

The rearrangement joins TRBV9 to TRBJ2-2; TRBD2 is a possible D gene (5 bases). In germline, CDR1 is SGDLS, CDR2 YYNGEE. The V end lost 5 bases, the J end lost 6 bases, and 11 bases lay between the germline ends. The CDR3 is made up of 13 amino acids. The DNA for the CDR3 is TGTGCCAGCAGAGCGGACGGACCCGGGGAGCTGTTTTTT. It codes for CASRADGPGELFF.

The chain recombines TRBV3-1 (or the pseudogene TRBV3-2) with TRBJ2-7; D is perhaps TRBD1 or TRBD2 (5 bases each). V was trimmed by 3 bases and J by 7 bases, leaving 25 bases between them. The germline CDR1 and CDR2 sequences are LGHDT and YNNKEL (reference sequence). The CDR3 is 17 residues long. The CDR3, as DNA: TGTGCCAGCAGCCATCTGCCTACGTTACAGGACCGGAGGGAGCAGTACTTC. Encoded protein: CASSHLPTLQDRREQYF.

V and J are TRBV18 and TRBJ1-1; D is perhaps TRBD1 (6 bases). The ends were cut back, 4 bases at V and 1 base at J, with 10 bases in the middle. Germline CDR1 KGHSH, CDR2 LQKENI. This CDR3 comprises 14 residues. The CDR3 reads CASSRKQGNTEAFF. The CDR3 DNA is TGTGCCAGCTCACGTAAACAGGGGAACACTGAAGCTTTCTTT.

The chain employs TRBV9 and TRBJ2-3; 9 nucleotides align to TRBD2. Germline lookup yields CDR1 SGDLS and CDR2 YYNGEE. V lost 4 bases, J lost 3 bases, and 9 bases stayed unmatched. CDR3 length: 16 residues. CDR3 in amino acids: CASSTSGTSQTDTQYF. The CDR3 bases are TGTGCCAGCAGCACCTCGGGGACTAGCCAAACAGATACGCAGTATTTT.

V gene TRBV6-6 combines with J gene TRBJ1-3; D is undetermined. Per the germline V gene, CDR1 is MNHNY and CDR2 is SVGAGI (reference sequence). This CDR3 comprises 15 residues. Trimming removed 2 bases from V and 2 bases from J, with 10 bases in between. The CDR3 coding sequence is TGTGCCAGCAGTTACAGGGTAGATGCTGGAAACACCATATATTTT. This encodes CASSYRVDAGNTIYF.

In this sample, this clone turned up once. The gene calls are TRBV18 and TRBJ2-1, with D perhaps matching TRBD1 (6 bases). Looked up from germline, CDR1 is KGHSH and CDR2 is LQKENI. The CDR3 totals 12 residues. Trimming pared 5 bases from V and 7 bases from J, leaving 9 bases between. CDR3 amino acids: CASSSQGNEQFF. In DNA, the CDR3 is TGTGCCAGCTCATCGCAGGGGAATGAGCAGTTCTTC.

V usage is TRBV3-1 (or the pseudogene TRBV3-2) and J usage is TRBJ2-7; a possible D gene is TRBD2 (7 bases). In germline, CDR1 is LGHDT, CDR2 YNNKEL (reference sequence). CDR3 length: 14 residues. V was cut by 9 bases and J by 5 bases, with 20 bases left in between. The CDR3 here is CASTDRSGRNEQYF. The DNA for the CDR3 is TGTGCCAGTACCGACAGGTCCGGGAGGAACGAGCAGTACTTC.

The chain is built from TRBV4-1 and TRBJ2-7; 9 nucleotides match TRBD1. The CDR3 contains 14 residues. Losses at the gene ends were 2 bases for V and 4 bases for J; bases not matched to a gene: 3. Germline values: CDR1 MGHRA, CDR2 YSYEKL. The CDR3 region has the DNA TGCGCCAGCAGCCAAACGACAGGGGGGTACGAGCAGTACTTC. The encoded protein is CASSQTTGGYEQYF.

The rearrangement links TRBV5-1 to TRBJ2-3; 10 nucleotides align to TRBD1. The V segment lost 0 bases and the J segment 4 bases; nucleotides outside the gene matches: 2. The CDR3 has 15 amino acids. Germline CDR1 SGHRS, CDR2 YFSETQ. CDR3 region: CASSLETGGPDTQYF. DNA for the CDR3: TGCGCCAGCAGCTTGGAGACAGGGGGCCCAGATACGCAGTATTTT.

The chain has TRBV7-2 and TRBJ2-6; perhaps TRBD2 as D (5 bases). Germline lookup yields CDR1 SGHTA and CDR2 FQGNSA. The CDR3 spans 15 residues. Deletions cut 5 bases from V and 1 base from J, with 9 bases between. Written as DNA, the CDR3 is TGTGCCAGCAGCCCCGAGGGTTCTGGGGCCAACGTCCTGACTTTC. It codes for CASSPEGSGANVLTF.

The chain joins TRBV6-2 or TRBV6-3 to TRBJ1-3; 7 positions agree with TRBD1. Germline CDR1 and CDR2: MNHEY and SVGEGT. The CDR3 is 16 residues long. V lost 0 bases and J lost 8; bases outside the gene matches: 10. Here the CDR3 DNA reads TGTGCCAGCAGTTACTCGACAGGGTCTCTTCGGGACACCATATATTTT. Translated: CASSYSTGSLRDTIYF.

The gene calls are TRBV4-3 and TRBJ2-3, with D possibly being TRBD1 (6 bases). Trimming removed 6 bases from V and 5 bases from J, with 21 bases in between. CDR1 LGHNA and CDR2 YSLEER come from the germline V gene. The CDR3 runs 16 residues. CDR3 amino acids: CASSLRRTVSGDTQYF. The CDR3 DNA reads TGCGCCAGCAGTCTACGCCGGACAGTCTCTGGAGATACGCAGTATTTT.

CDR3 amino acids: CSVEFRGLGEQYF. CDR3 sequence (DNA): TGCAGCGTTGAGTTCAGGGGGCTGGGCGAGCAGTACTTC. The chain recombines TRBV29-1 with TRBJ2-7, with 8 bases lining up with TRBD1. Germline V CDR1 and CDR2: SQVTM, ANQGSEA. Unmatched junction bases numbered 7, after V lost 3 bases and J lost 6 bases. This CDR3 has 13 amino acids.

J is TRBJ2-1 and V is TRBV6-5; D gene ambiguous. There are 14 residues in the CDR3. Trimming took 7 bases from V and 0 from J, leaving 10 bases between them. Per germline, CDR1 MNHEY and CDR2 SVGAGI. The CDR3 spells CASNQLDSYNEQFF. The CDR3 DNA reads as TGTGCCAGCAATCAACTGGACTCCTACAATGAGCAGTTCTTC.

The gene calls are TRBV12-3 or TRBV12-4 and TRBJ2-2, with unresolved D. CDR3 size: 13 residues. The V and J ends lost 7 bases and 4 bases respectively, with 10 bases between them. This CDR3 reads CASTRSGTGELFF. Written as DNA, the CDR3 is TGTGCCAGCACCCGTTCCGGCACCGGGGAGCTGTTTTTT.

V is TRBV5-6 and J is TRBJ2-7, with a tentative D call TRBD2 (5 bases). The V gene lost 6 bases and the J gene lost 4 bases, with 17 bases spanning the gap. The CDR3 is 14 residues long. CDR1 is SGHDT and CDR2 is YYEEEE in the germline V gene. The CDR3: CASTIGEFVYEQYF. The DNA of the CDR3 is TGTGCCAGCACCATTGGGGAGTTTGTGTACGAGCAGTACTTC.

The chain joins TRBV4-1 to TRBJ2-1; D not resolved. Trimming took 5 bases from V and 5 from J, leaving 7 bases between them. Germline assignment: CDR1 MGHRA and CDR2 YSYEKL. This CDR3 has 12 residues. CDR3 residues: CASSSDHNEQFF. The CDR3 region has the DNA TGCGCCAGCAGCTCGGACCACAATGAGCAGTTCTTC.

This clone came up a few times. This sequence joins TRBV2 and TRBJ1-6, with D possibly being TRBD1 (5 bases). V gave up 7 bases and J gave up 5 bases, with 9 bases separating them. The germline gives CDR1 SNHLY, CDR2 FYNNEI. The CDR3 is made up of 13 amino acids. CDR3 protein: CASMGQNNSPLHF. The DNA of the CDR3 is TGTGCCAGCATGGGGCAGAATAATTCACCCCTCCACTTT.

This clone was detected once. The chain combines TRBV5-1 with TRBJ2-3; a weak D match, TRBD2 (5 bases). CDR3 length equals 14 residues. V shed 0 bases and J shed 5 bases, with 10 bases lying between them. CDR1 SGHRS and CDR2 YFSETQ come from the germline V gene. Here the CDR3 reads CASSLEVGRDTQYF. For the CDR3, the DNA is TGCGCCAGCAGCTTGGAAGTGGGGAGAGATACGCAGTATTTT.

A note on this clone: The junction and the germline gene differ at one end; a read error may be behind it. This sample also contains other DNA sequences that code for the same CDR3. The chain has TRBV14 and TRBJ2-5; 11 bases agree with TRBD2. CDR3 length: 18 amino acids. Germline V lookup: CDR1 SGHDN, CDR2 FVKESK. The CDR3 coding sequence is TGTGCCAGTAGCCAAGACCGACTAGCGGGGAGAATCGGCGAGACCCAGTACTTC. Protein product: CASSQDRLAGRIGETQYF.

The chain is built from TRBV4-3 and TRBJ2-6; maybe TRBD1 (5 bases). Germline V gene data show CDR1 as LGHNA and CDR2 as YSLEER. The length of the CDR3 is 17 residues. The ends were cut back, 0 bases at V and 2 bases at J, with 11 bases in the middle. The CDR3 loop is CASSQETPQAGANVLTF. CDR3 coding DNA: TGCGCCAGCAGCCAAGAGACGCCACAGGCTGGGGCCAACGTCCTGACTTTC.

The genes are TRBV4-2 and TRBJ2-7, with 9 bases aligning to TRBD2. J gave up 2 bases and V 0 bases, and 8 bases lay outside the gene matches. Germline V gene sequence: CDR1 LGHNA, CDR2 YNFKEQ. This CDR3 is built from 17 residues. The CDR3 DNA is TGTGCCAGCAGCCAAGACCGGAGCGGGAGGAGCCCCTACGAGCAGTACTTC. It translates to CASSQDRSGRSPYEQYF.

V and J are TRBV9 and TRBJ2-1; D not certain. CDR1 is SGDLS and CDR2 is YYNGEE in the germline V gene. The CDR3 totals 12 residues. Trimming removed 4 bases at V and 13 bases at J, with 15 bases between. The CDR3 protein is CASSTVDSLQFF. CDR3 coding DNA: TGTGCCAGCAGCACCGTCGACTCCTTACAGTTCTTC.

This sequence joins TRBV5-3 and TRBJ1-1, with TRBD1 as a possible D gene (6 bases). TRBV5-3 counts as an open reading frame of uncertain function. The V end lost 0 bases, the J end lost 0 bases, and 15 bases lay between the germline ends. The CDR3 has 17 amino acids. CDR3 sequence: CARSLGTANILNTEAFF. CDR3 nucleotide sequence: TGTGCCAGAAGCTTGGGGACAGCCAATATTCTGAACACTGAAGCTTTCTTT.

The chain recombines TRBV7-2 with TRBJ2-5; a weak D match, TRBD1 (6 bases). The CDR3 is made up of 14 amino acids. Trimming shortened V by 3 bases and J by 5 bases, and 13 bases separated the two germline ends. The germline V gene has CDR1 SGHTA and CDR2 FQGNSA. The CDR3, as DNA: TGTGCCAGCAGCTTTCAGGGGTCCATGGAGACCCAGTACTTC. Translation: CASSFQGSMETQYF.

The V call is TRBV6-5, the J call TRBJ2-3; 9 nucleotides line up with TRBD1. Germline CDR1 MNHEY, CDR2 SVGAGI. This CDR3 has 15 amino acids. V was clipped by 6 bases and J by 1 base; unmatched bases: 5. DNA for the CDR3: TGTGCCAGCAGGCAACAGGGGGCACGCACAGATACGCAGTATTTT. This encodes CASRQQGARTDTQYF.